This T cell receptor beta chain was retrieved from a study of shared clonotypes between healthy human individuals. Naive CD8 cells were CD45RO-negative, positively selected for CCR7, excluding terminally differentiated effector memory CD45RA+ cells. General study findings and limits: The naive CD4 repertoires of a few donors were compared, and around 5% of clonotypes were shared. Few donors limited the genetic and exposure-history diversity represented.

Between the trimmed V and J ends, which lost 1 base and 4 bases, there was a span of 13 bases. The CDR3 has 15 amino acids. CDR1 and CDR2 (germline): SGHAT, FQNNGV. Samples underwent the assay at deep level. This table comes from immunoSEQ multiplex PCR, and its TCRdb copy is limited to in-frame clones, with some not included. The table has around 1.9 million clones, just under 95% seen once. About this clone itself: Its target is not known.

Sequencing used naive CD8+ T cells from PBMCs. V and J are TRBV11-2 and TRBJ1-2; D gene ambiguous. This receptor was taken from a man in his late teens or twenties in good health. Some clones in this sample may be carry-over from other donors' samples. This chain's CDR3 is CASSLVHSDGYGYTF. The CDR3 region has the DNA TGTGCCAGCAGCTTAGTCCACTCAGACGGCTATGGCTACACCTTC.